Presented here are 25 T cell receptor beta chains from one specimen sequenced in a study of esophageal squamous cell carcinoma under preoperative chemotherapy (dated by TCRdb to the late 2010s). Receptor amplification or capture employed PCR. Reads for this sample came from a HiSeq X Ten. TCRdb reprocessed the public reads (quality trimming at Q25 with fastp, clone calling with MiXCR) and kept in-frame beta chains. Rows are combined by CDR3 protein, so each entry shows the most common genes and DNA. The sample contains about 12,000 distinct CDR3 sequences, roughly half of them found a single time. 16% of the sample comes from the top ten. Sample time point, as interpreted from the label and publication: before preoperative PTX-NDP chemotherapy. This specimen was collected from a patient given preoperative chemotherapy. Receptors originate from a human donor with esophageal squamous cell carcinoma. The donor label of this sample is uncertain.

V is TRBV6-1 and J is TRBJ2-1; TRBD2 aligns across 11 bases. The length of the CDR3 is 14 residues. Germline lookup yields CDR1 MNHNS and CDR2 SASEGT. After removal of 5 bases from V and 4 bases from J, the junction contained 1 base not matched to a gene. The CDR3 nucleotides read TGTGCCAGCAGTATAGCGGGAGGGTACAATGAGCAGTTCTTC. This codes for CASSIAGGYNEQFF.

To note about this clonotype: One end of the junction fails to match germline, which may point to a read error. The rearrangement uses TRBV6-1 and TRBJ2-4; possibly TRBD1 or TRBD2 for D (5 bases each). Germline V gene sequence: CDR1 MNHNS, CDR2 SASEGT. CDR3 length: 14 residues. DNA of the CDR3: TGTGGCAGCTGGGGGACGCGTGCCAAAGATACTCAGTATTTC. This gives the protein CGSWGTRAKDTQYF.

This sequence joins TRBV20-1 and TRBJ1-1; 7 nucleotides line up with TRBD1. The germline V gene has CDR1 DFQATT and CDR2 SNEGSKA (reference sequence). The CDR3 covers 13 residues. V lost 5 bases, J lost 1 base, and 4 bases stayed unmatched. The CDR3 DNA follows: TGCAGTGCTCCTACAGGGGCGAACACTGAAGCTTTCTTT. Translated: CSAPTGANTEAFF.

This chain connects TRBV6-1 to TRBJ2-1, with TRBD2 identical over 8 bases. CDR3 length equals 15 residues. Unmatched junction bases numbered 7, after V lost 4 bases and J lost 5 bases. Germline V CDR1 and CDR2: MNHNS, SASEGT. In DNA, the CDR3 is TGTGCCAGCAGTGTCCCGGGACTAGTAGACAATGAGCAGTTCTTC. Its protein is CASSVPGLVDNEQFF.

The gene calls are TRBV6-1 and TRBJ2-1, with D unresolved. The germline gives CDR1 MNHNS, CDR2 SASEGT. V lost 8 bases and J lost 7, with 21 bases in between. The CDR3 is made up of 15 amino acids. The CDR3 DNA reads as TGTGCCAGCTCGGCCTCAACTCCTGGGTTGAATGAGCAGTTCTTC. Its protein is CASSASTPGLNEQFF.

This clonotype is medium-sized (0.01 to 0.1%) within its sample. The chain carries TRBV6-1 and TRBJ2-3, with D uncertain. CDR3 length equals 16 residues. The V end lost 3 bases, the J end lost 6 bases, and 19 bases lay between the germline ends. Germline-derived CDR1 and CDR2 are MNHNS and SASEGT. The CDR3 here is CASSDEEWAGVDTQYF. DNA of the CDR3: TGTGCCAGCAGTGACGAGGAATGGGCTGGGGTGGATACGCAGTATTTT.

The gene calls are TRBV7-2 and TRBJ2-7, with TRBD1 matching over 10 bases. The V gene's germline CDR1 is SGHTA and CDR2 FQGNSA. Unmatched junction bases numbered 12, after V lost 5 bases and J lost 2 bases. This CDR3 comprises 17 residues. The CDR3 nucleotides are TGTGCCAGCAGCGGGAGTAGTGGACAGGGGGATACCTACGAGCAGTACTTC. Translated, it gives CASSGSSGQGDTYEQYF. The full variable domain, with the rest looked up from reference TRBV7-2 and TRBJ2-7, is GAGVSQSPSNKVTEKGKDVELRCDPISGHTALYWYRQSLGQGLEFLIYFQGNSAPDKSGLPSDRFSAERTGGSVSTLTIQRTQQEDSAVYLCASSGSSGQGDTYEQYFGPGTRLTVT.

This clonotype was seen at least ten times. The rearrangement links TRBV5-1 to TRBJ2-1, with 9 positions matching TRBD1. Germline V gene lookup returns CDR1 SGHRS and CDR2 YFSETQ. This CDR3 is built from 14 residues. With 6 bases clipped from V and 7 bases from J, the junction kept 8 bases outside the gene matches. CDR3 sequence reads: CASTRTGETNEQFF. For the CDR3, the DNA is TGCGCCAGCACCCGGACAGGGGAAACAAATGAGCAGTTCTTC.

DNA of the CDR3: TGTGCCAGCAGCTTAAGGAGTGGGGAGCTGTTTTTT. Protein product: CASSLRSGELFF. The chain uses TRBV7-6 and TRBJ2-2; D is ambiguous. The CDR3 extends over 12 amino acids. The V and J ends lost 2 bases and 8 bases respectively, with 6 bases between them. Germline V gives CDR1 SGHVS, CDR2 FNYEAQ.

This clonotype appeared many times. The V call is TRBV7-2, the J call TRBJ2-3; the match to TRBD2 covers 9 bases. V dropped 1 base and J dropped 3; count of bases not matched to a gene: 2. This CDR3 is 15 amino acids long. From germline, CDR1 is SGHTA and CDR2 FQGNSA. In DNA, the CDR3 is TGTGCCAGCAGCTTAGGACTAGCGGTAACAGATACGCAGTATTTT. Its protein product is CASSLGLAVTDTQYF.

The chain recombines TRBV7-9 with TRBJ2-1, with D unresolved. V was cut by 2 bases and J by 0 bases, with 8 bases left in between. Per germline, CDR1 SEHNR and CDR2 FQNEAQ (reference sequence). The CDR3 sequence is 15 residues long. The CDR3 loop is CASSLIVPSYNEQFF. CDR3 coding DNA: TGTGCCAGCAGCTTAATCGTCCCCTCCTACAATGAGCAGTTCTTC.

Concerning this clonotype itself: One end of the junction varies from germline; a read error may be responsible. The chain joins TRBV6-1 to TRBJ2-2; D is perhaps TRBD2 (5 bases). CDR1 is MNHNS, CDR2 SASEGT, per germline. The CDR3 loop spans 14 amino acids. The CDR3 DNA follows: TGTGCCGGCAGTGAAGGTGGGAGCACAGAGGCGCTGTATTTT. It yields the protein CAGSEGGSTEALYF.

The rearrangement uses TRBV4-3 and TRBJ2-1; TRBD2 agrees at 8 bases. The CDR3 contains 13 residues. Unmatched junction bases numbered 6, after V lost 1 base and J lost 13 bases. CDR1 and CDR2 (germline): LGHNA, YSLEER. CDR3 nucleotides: TGCGCCAGCAGCCAAGGGACTAGCAACATTCAGTTCTTC. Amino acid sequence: CASSQGTSNIQFF.

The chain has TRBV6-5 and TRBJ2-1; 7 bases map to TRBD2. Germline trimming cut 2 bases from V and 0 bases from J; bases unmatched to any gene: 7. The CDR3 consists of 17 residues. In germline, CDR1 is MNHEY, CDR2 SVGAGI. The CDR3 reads CASSYNPLAVSYNEQFF. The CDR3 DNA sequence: TGTGCCAGCAGTTACAATCCCCTAGCGGTCTCCTACAATGAGCAGTTCTTC.

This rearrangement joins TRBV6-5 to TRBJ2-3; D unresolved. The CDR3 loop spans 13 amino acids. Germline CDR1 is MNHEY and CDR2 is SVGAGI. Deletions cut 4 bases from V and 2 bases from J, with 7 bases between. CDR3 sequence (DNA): TGTGCCAGCAGTTCCACCTACACAGATACGCAGTATTTT. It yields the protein CASSSTYTDTQYF.

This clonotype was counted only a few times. As DNA, the CDR3 is TGTGCCAGCAGCATCCGGGGACAGGGGCACCTAGCGGGTATAGGGTACGAGCAGTTCTTC. This sequence encodes CASSIRGQGHLAGIGYEQFF. This chain joins TRBV6-1 and TRBJ2-1; TRBD1 matches at 10 bases. The CDR3 is made up of 20 amino acids. Trimming took 6 bases from V and 10 from J; bases not matched to a gene: 27. Germline CDR1 MNHNS, CDR2 SASEGT.

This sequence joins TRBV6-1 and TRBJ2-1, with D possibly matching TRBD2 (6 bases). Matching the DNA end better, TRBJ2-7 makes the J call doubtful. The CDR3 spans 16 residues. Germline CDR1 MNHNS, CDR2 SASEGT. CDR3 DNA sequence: TGTGCCAGCAGTGAACGAGGGACTGTGCTTAAAGATGAGCAGTACTTC. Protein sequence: CASSERGTVLKDEQYF.

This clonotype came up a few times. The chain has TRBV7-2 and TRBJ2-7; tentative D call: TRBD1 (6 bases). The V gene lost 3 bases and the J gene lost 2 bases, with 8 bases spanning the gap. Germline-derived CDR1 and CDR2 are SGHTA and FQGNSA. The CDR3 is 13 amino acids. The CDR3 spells CASSLYRAYEQYF. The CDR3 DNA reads TGTGCCAGCAGCTTGTACAGGGCCTACGAGCAGTACTTC.

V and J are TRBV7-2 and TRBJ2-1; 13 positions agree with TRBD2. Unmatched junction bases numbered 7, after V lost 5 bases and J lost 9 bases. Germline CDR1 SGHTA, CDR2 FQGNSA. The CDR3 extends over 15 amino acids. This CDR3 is CASSRTSGSVSEQFF. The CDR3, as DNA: TGTGCCAGCAGCCGGACTAGCGGGAGCGTAAGTGAGCAGTTCTTC.

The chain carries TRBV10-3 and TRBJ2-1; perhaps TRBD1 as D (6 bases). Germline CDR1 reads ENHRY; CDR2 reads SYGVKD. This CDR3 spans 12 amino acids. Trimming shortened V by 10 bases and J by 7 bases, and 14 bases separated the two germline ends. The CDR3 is CATKGQNNEQFF. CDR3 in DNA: TGTGCCACAAAGGGACAAAATAATGAGCAGTTCTTC.

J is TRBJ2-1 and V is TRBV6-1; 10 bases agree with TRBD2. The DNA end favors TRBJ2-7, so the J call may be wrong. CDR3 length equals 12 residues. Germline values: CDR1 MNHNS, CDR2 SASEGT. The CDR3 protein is CADGLADGEQYF. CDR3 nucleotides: TGTGCCGACGGACTAGCGGACGGGGAGCAGTACTTC.

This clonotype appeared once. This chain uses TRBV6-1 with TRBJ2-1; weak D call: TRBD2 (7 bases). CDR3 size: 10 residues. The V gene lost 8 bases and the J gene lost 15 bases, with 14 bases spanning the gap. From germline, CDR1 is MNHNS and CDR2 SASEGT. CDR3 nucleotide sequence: TGTGCCAGCGAGGGAGGGGGGCTGTTCTTC. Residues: CASEGGGLFF.

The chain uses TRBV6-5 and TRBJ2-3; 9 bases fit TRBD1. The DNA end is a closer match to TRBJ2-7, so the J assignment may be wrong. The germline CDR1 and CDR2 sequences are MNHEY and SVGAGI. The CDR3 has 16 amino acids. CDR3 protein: CASSYWPGQGRDEQYF. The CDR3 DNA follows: TGTGCCAGCAGTTACTGGCCGGGACAGGGTCGGGATGAGCAGTACTTC.

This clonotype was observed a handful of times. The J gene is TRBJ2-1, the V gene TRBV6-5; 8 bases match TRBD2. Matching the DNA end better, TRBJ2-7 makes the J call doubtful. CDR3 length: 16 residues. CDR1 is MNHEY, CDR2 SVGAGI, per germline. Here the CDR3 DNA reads TGTGCCAGCAGTTACGGTGCTAGCGGGTATTACAATGAGCAGTACTTC. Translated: CASSYGASGYYNEQYF.

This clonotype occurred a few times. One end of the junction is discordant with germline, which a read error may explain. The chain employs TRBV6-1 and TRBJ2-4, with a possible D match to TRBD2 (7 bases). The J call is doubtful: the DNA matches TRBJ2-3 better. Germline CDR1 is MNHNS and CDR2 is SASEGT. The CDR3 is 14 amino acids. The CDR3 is CAGHGGGGSETQYF. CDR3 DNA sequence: TGTGCGGGCCACGGGGGCGGGGGCTCAGAGACGCAGTATTTT.